This passage covers 27 T cell receptor beta chains from one sample sequenced in a study of T cell changes during pregnancy in multiple sclerosis. TCRdb's table, derived via immunoSEQ multiplex PCR, lists solely in-frame clones and lacks some. The sample lists about 40,000 clones, about 92% occurring once. The sample here was CD8+ T cells from peripheral blood mononuclear cells, taken in the first trimester of pregnancy. All receptors come from a female donor with multiple sclerosis, enrolled in a pregnancy study.

The chain combines TRBV29-1 with TRBJ2-7; 8 nucleotides align to TRBD1. The CDR3 is made up of 15 amino acids. In germline, CDR1 is SQVTM, CDR2 ANQGSEA. Trimming at V came to 6 bases and at J to 3 bases, leaving 13 bases not matched to a gene. The CDR3 DNA is TGCAGCGTAACCCGTGGCGGACAGGGATTCTACGAGCAGTACTTC. The encoded protein is CSVTRGGQGFYEQYF.

The rearrangement uses TRBV19 and TRBJ1-1, with unresolved D. Trimming stripped 7 bases from V and 5 bases from J, with 11 bases between. CDR1 is LNHDA, CDR2 SQIVND, per germline (reference sequence). The CDR3 consists of 12 residues. In nucleotides, the CDR3 is TGTGCCAGTAATGGAGGCAGGACTGAAGCTTTCTTT. It yields the protein CASNGGRTEAFF. Variable domain in full (rest from reference TRBV19 and TRBJ1-1): DGGITQSPKYLFRKEGQNVTLSCEQNLNHDAMYWYRQDPGQGLRLIYYSQIVNDFQKGDIAEGYSVSREKKESFPLTVTSAQKNPTAFYLCASNGGRTEAFFGQGTRLTVV.

The V call is TRBV9, the J call TRBJ2-5; TRBD2 is a possible D gene (6 bases). The CDR3 contains 13 residues. Germline V lookup: CDR1 SGDLS, CDR2 YYNGEE. The V end lost 3 bases, the J end lost 5 bases, and 11 bases lay between the germline ends. The CDR3 spells CASSATSVETQYF. CDR3 in DNA: TGTGCCAGCAGCGCGACTAGTGTTGAGACCCAGTACTTC. The variable domain in full, completed from reference TRBV9 and TRBJ2-5, reads DSGVTQTPKHLITATGQRVTLRCSPRSGDLSVYWYQQSLDQGLQFLIQYYNGEERAKGNILERFSAQQFPDLHSELNLSSLELGDSALYFCASSATSVETQYFGPGTRLLVL.

This clone showed up just once. The genes are TRBV7-9 and TRBJ2-1, with D perhaps matching TRBD1 (5 bases). V was trimmed by 2 bases and J by 8 bases, leaving 19 bases between them. CDR3 length: 16 residues. The germline V gene encodes CDR1 SEHNR and CDR2 FQNEAQ (reference sequence). The CDR3 sequence is CASSLIIDRPPDEQFF. The CDR3 DNA is TGTGCCAGCAGCTTAATAATCGACAGACCTCCCGATGAGCAGTTCTTC.

The V call is TRBV11-2, the J call TRBJ1-2; 10 bases match TRBD1. This CDR3 has 14 residues. Germline V CDR1 and CDR2: SGHAT, FQNNGV. The junction had 4 bases not matched to a gene; V was cut back by 5 bases and J by 4 bases. CDR3 sequence: CASSPGQGGYGYTF. In DNA form, the CDR3 reads TGTGCCAGCAGCCCTGGACAGGGGGGCTATGGCTACACCTTC.

The chain joins TRBV9 to TRBJ2-7, with D possibly matching TRBD2 (6 bases). V lost 4 bases, J lost 4 bases, and 18 bases lay in between. The CDR3 is 15 residues long. The germline V gene has CDR1 SGDLS and CDR2 YYNGEE. DNA of the CDR3: TGTGCCAGCAGCTCCCGGGACCCCGGAGGGTACGAGCAGTACTTC. This codes for CASSSRDPGGYEQYF.

This sequence joins TRBV9 and TRBJ2-5; possible D gene TRBD2, 6 bases. The CDR3 totals 15 residues. CDR1 is SGDLS and CDR2 is YYNGEE in the germline V gene. V was cut by 4 bases and J by 4 bases, with 17 bases left in between. The chain's CDR3 is CASSPRDLDSETQYF. The CDR3 bases are TGTGCCAGCAGCCCTCGGGACTTAGACTCAGAGACCCAGTACTTC.

The chain recombines TRBV5-1 with TRBJ1-1, with a tentative D call TRBD1 (5 bases). The CDR3 extends over 15 amino acids. V was shortened by 5 bases and J by 1 base, with 15 bases between the two germline ends. Germline lookup yields CDR1 SGHRS and CDR2 YFSETQ. CDR3 protein: CASSWGGVGNTEAFF. The CDR3 DNA reads TGCGCCAGCAGTTGGGGGGGGGTTGGGAACACTGAAGCTTTCTTT. Full variable domain (outside the CDR3, taken from reference TRBV5-1 and TRBJ1-1): KAGVTQTPRYLIKTRGQQVTLSCSPISGHRSVSWYQQTPGQGLQFLFEYFSETQRNKGNFPGRFSGRQFSNSRSEMNVSTLELGDSALYLCASSWGGVGNTEAFFGQGTRLTVV.

The CDR3 bases are TGTGCCAGCAGCTCGGCTAGGCGGAACACTGAAGCTTTCTTT. The encoded protein is CASSSARRNTEAFF. The chain is built from TRBV7-9 and TRBJ1-1; D uncertain. The CDR3 spans 14 residues. The V and J ends lost 4 bases and 1 base respectively, with 10 bases between them. Germline CDR1 and CDR2: SEHNR and FQNEAQ (reference sequence).

The rearrangement links TRBV6-4 to TRBJ2-1; the match to TRBD2 covers 8 bases. With 8 bases clipped from V and 4 bases from J, the junction kept 4 bases outside the gene matches. The CDR3 runs 13 residues. The V gene's germline CDR1 is MRHNA and CDR2 SNTAGT. The CDR3 DNA reads as TGTGCCAGCGCACTAGCGGAGTACAATGAGCAGTTCTTC. It is translated as CASALAEYNEQFF.

The genes are TRBV5-4 and TRBJ2-2; perhaps TRBD2 as D (7 bases). V lost 2 bases and J 3 bases, leaving 11 bases between the germline ends. The CDR3 runs to 15 residues. CDR1 and CDR2 from the germline V gene are SGHNT and YYREEE (reference sequence). The CDR3 loop reads CASSLGGADTGELFF. CDR3 DNA: TGTGCCAGCAGCTTAGGGGGGGCGGACACCGGGGAGCTGTTTTTT.

The chain is built from TRBV6-5 and TRBJ1-6; no reliable D call. Germline assignment: CDR1 MNHEY and CDR2 SVGAGI. Trimming removed 7 bases at V and 0 bases at J, with 4 bases between. The CDR3 runs 13 residues. The CDR3 region has the DNA TGTGCCAGCATCGGCTCCTATAATTCACCCCTCCACTTT. This sequence encodes CASIGSYNSPLHF.

As DNA, the CDR3 is TGTGCCAGCAGCCCCCGACTAGCTACATTCCACGAGCAGTACTTC. This encodes CASSPRLATFHEQYF. The J gene is TRBJ2-7, the V gene TRBV13; 7 bases fit TRBD2. The J segment lost 5 bases and the V segment lost 5 bases, leaving 12 bases of the junction unmatched. The CDR3 runs 15 residues. Germline loops: CDR1 PRHDT, CDR2 FYEKMQ (reference sequence). Full variable domain (rest looked up from reference TRBV13 and TRBJ2-7): AAGVIQSPRHLIKEKRETATLKCYPIPRHDTVYWYQQGPGQDPQFLISFYEKMQSDKGSIPDRFSAQQFSDYHSELNMSSLELGDSALYFCASSPRLATFHEQYFGPGTRLTVT.

This clone was recorded once. The chain combines TRBV10-2 with TRBJ1-1, with a possible D match to TRBD1 (5 bases). Germline loops: CDR1 WSHSY, CDR2 SAAADI. Trimming removed 0 bases from V and 0 bases from J, with 14 bases in between. This CDR3 contains 17 residues. Here the CDR3 reads CASSESTAGGMNTEAFF. The CDR3 DNA reads TGCGCCAGCAGTGAGTCGACTGCGGGGGGTATGAACACTGAAGCTTTCTTT.

The chain combines TRBV25-1 with TRBJ2-1; no firm D call. This CDR3 spans 13 amino acids. Trimming pared 10 bases from V and 0 bases from J, leaving 10 bases between. Germline V gene data show CDR1 as MGHDK and CDR2 as SYGVNS. DNA for the CDR3: TGTGCCACGTCATCCAGCTCCTACAATGAGCAGTTCTTC. Its translation is CATSSSSYNEQFF.

This sequence joins TRBV9 and TRBJ2-3, with 9 bases identical to TRBD2. Germline V gene sequence: CDR1 SGDLS, CDR2 YYNGEE. The ends lost 4 bases at V and 5 bases at J; junction bases unmatched: 8. The CDR3 runs 15 residues. The CDR3 region is CASSPQGGGGDTQYF. The CDR3, as DNA: TGTGCCAGCAGCCCACAGGGCGGGGGGGGAGATACGCAGTATTTT.

The chain joins TRBV11-2 to TRBJ1-1; D not certain. The CDR3 runs to 13 residues. The germline V gene has CDR1 SGHAT and CDR2 FQNNGV. The V end lost 0 bases, the J end lost 8 bases, and 10 bases lay between the germline ends. CDR3 protein: CASSLDLGSEAFF. The CDR3 DNA follows: TGTGCCAGCAGCTTAGATCTGGGTAGCGAAGCTTTCTTT.

The sample holds a few counts of this clone. V and J are TRBV7-9 and TRBJ1-5; D unclear. The CDR3 has 15 residues. Germline CDR1 is SEHNR and CDR2 is FQNEAQ (reference sequence). The V end lost 5 bases, the J end lost 2 bases, and 13 bases lay between the germline ends. The CDR3, as DNA: TGTGCCAGCAGCCCGACCAACGCGGGCAATCAGCCCCAGCATTTT. Its translation: CASSPTNAGNQPQHF.

J is TRBJ2-5 and V is TRBV5-1; 7 bases map to TRBD1. This CDR3 region has 15 residues. The V gene end was trimmed by 3 bases and the J gene end by 3 bases; junction bases not matched to a gene: 8. CDR1 is SGHRS and CDR2 is YFSETQ in the germline V gene. CDR3 sequence reads: CASSSRDSEKETQYF. CDR3 sequence (DNA): TGCGCCAGCAGCTCCCGGGACAGCGAAAAAGAGACCCAGTACTTC.

V usage is TRBV11-2 and J usage is TRBJ2-3; 7 positions match TRBD2. J lost 0 bases, V lost 8 bases, and 2 bases had no gene match. The CDR3 spans 13 residues. Germline V gene lookup returns CDR1 SGHAT and CDR2 FQNNGV. The CDR3 loop is CASWGGSTDTQYF. The CDR3 bases are TGTGCCAGCTGGGGGGGGAGCACAGATACGCAGTATTTT.

This sequence joins TRBV9 and TRBJ1-5; D not certain. Trimming pared 4 bases from V and 0 bases from J, leaving 11 bases between. This CDR3 has 15 residues. In germline, CDR1 is SGDLS, CDR2 YYNGEE. This CDR3 is CASSLSDSSNQPQHF. The CDR3 region has the DNA TGTGCCAGCAGCCTTAGCGATTCTAGCAATCAGCCCCAGCATTTT.

This clone was recorded once. The V and J genes are TRBV7-9 and TRBJ1-1; D is undetermined. The germline V and J ends were trimmed by 5 bases and 3 bases, with 4 bases remaining between them. CDR1 is SEHNR and CDR2 is FQNEAQ in the germline V gene (reference sequence). The CDR3 is 11 residues long. DNA of the CDR3: TGTGCCAGCAGCCCCTACACTGAAGCTTTCTTT. It specifies CASSPYTEAFF.

The chain links TRBV7-9 to TRBJ2-3; 12 positions match TRBD2. After removal of 5 bases from V and 2 bases from J, the junction contained 8 bases not matched to a gene. The CDR3 runs 17 residues. CDR1 SEHNR and CDR2 FQNEAQ come from the germline V gene (reference sequence). CDR3: CASSAPLAGGPTDTQYF. CDR3 coding DNA: TGTGCCAGCAGCGCCCCACTAGCGGGGGGCCCCACAGATACGCAGTATTTT.

This clone showed up just once. The chain carries TRBV11-1 and TRBJ2-2; 12 bases are shared with TRBD1. CDR3 size: 19 residues. V trimming: 7 bases; J trimming: 1 base; junction bases outside the gene matches: 13. Per the germline V gene, CDR1 is SGHAT and CDR2 is FQDESV (reference sequence). CDR3 sequence reads: CASTTSGQGARGNTGELFF. The CDR3 DNA sequence: TGTGCCAGCACCACTTCGGGACAGGGGGCGCGGGGGAACACCGGGGAGCTGTTTTTT.

On this clone itself: Other nucleotide sequences from this sample produce the same CDR3. The chain employs TRBV9 and TRBJ1-2; a weak D match, TRBD1 (6 bases). V shed 0 bases and J shed 2 bases, with 8 bases lying between them. This CDR3 contains 14 residues. Germline V lookup: CDR1 SGDLS, CDR2 YYNGEE. The CDR3 spells CASSVGQANYGYTF. CDR3 in DNA: TGTGCCAGCAGCGTAGGACAGGCCAACTATGGCTACACCTTC.

This sequence joins TRBV27 and TRBJ1-5; 7 bases align to TRBD1. CDR3 length: 14 amino acids. Germline loops: CDR1 MNHEY, CDR2 SMNVEV (reference sequence). V was clipped by 2 bases and J by 4 bases; unmatched bases: 2. In DNA, the CDR3 is TGTGCCAGCAGTTTAGGGACAGTTAATCAGCCCCAGCATTTT. This codes for CASSLGTVNQPQHF.

The chain joins TRBV7-9 to TRBJ2-7; D unresolved. CDR3 length: 15 amino acids. V lost 1 base, J lost 0 bases, and 10 bases lay in between. Germline assignment: CDR1 SEHNR and CDR2 FQNEAQ (reference sequence). The CDR3 is CASSLGAPISYEQYF. The DNA for the CDR3 is TGTGCCAGCAGCTTAGGGGCACCTATCTCCTACGAGCAGTACTTC.